This entry is about one TCR beta chain. The entry originates in a study of blood T cells in healthy people across ages. Primed by a sample-barcoded 5' primer and a J-beta primer mix, a second PCR proceeded for 7 to 11 cycles. Using its own MiXCR run on the 5' RACE reads, TCRdb lists one record per CDR3 protein. Here the sample spans around 1.1 million distinct CDR3 sequences, more than 30% being singletons. The length of the CDR3 is 14 residues. CDR1 LNHNV and CDR2 YYDKDF come from the germline V gene (reference sequence). The V and J ends lost 0 bases and 4 bases respectively, with 9 bases between them.

This TCR derives from a man aged 18 to 35 in good health. This chain joins TRBV15 and TRBJ1-2; D gene ambiguous. The sample taken for sequencing was blood. CDR3 sequence: CATSRDQRTYGYTF. In DNA, the CDR3 is TGTGCCACCAGCAGAGATCAGCGGACCTATGGCTACACCTTC.